Below are 17 T cell receptor beta chains sequenced from a single sample in a study of PD-L1 blockade in urothelial cancer. TCRdb's table, derived via immunoSEQ multiplex PCR, lists solely in-frame clones and lacks some. Here the sample spans about 48,000 clones, around 80% being singletons. Sample time point: peripheral blood 6 weeks after treatment start. The input for sequencing was PBMCs, taken around atezolizumab (anti-PD-L1) treatment. All receptors come from a man between 65 and 85 years old with urothelial cancer.

This chain links TRBV19 with TRBJ1-1; TRBD1 agrees at 7 bases. Germline CDR1 LNHDA, CDR2 SQIVND (reference sequence). The CDR3 has 14 amino acids. The V and J ends lost 7 bases and 5 bases, in that order; junction bases with no gene match: 10. CDR3 nucleotides: TGTGCCAGTACCCAAGACAGGGTGGGAACTGAAGCTTTCTTT. Translating it yields CASTQDRVGTEAFF.

This rearrangement joins TRBV7-2 to TRBJ1-4; TRBD1 matches at 10 bases. Losses at the gene ends were 5 bases for V and 6 bases for J; bases not matched to a gene: 6. The germline CDR1 and CDR2 sequences are SGHTA and FQGNSA. CDR3 length: 15 amino acids. CDR3 sequence: CASSPGGTGDEKLFF. CDR3 in DNA: TGTGCCAGCAGCCCCGGGGGGACAGGGGATGAAAAACTGTTTTTT.

The rearrangement uses TRBV2 and TRBJ2-5, with 9 bases fitting TRBD1. The germline V gene encodes CDR1 SNHLY and CDR2 FYNNEI. With V trimmed by 6 bases and J by 5 bases, 10 bases remained unmatched. CDR3 length: 15 residues. CDR3 nucleotide sequence: TGTGCCAGCAGAACCGGGACAGGGATGTGGGAGACCCAGTACTTC. It is translated as CASRTGTGMWETQYF.

The chain recombines TRBV27 with TRBJ2-3, with 7 bases lining up with TRBD2. CDR1 and CDR2 from the germline V gene are MNHEY and SMNVEV (reference sequence). V gave up 4 bases and J gave up 6 bases; unmatched junction bases: 19. This CDR3 spans 18 amino acids. The CDR3 nucleotides read TGTGCCAGCAGTTCCCCGAATAGCGGGTATAGGGGCCGGGATACGCAGTATTTT. Amino acid sequence: CASSSPNSGYRGRDTQYF.

The chain couples TRBV2 to TRBJ2-2, with 9 bases that match TRBD2. V dropped 6 bases and J dropped 2; count of bases not matched to a gene: 4. The CDR3 consists of 15 residues. The V gene's germline CDR1 is SNHLY and CDR2 FYNNEI. CDR3 nucleotide sequence: TGTGCCAGCAGGGGTCTAGCGGGAAACACCGGGGAGCTGTTTTTT. Residues: CASRGLAGNTGELFF.

Only one count was recorded for this clone. The gene calls are TRBV28 and TRBJ2-3; TRBD1 is a possible D gene (6 bases). V lost 4 bases and J lost 3, with 17 bases in between. Germline-derived CDR1 and CDR2 are MDHEN and SYDVKM. This CDR3 is built from 16 residues. The CDR3 DNA is TGTGCCAGCAGTTCCCCCAGGGGATCGTATACAGATACGCAGTATTTT. Its protein product is CASSSPRGSYTDTQYF.

The CDR3 loop reads CASSISRGNQPQHF. Here the CDR3 DNA reads TGTGCCAGTAGTATTTCCAGGGGCAATCAGCCCCAGCATTTT. The V call is TRBV19, the J call TRBJ1-5; possible D gene TRBD1, 5 bases. Trimming removed 3 bases at V and 2 bases at J, with 8 bases between. Per germline, CDR1 LNHDA and CDR2 SQIVND (reference sequence). The CDR3 sequence is 14 residues long.

J is TRBJ1-1 and V is TRBV10-3, with D possibly matching TRBD1 (5 bases). The CDR3 contains 14 residues. CDR1 is ENHRY, CDR2 SYGVKD, per germline. V lost 6 bases to trimming and J lost 7 bases, with 18 bases between them. The CDR3 coding sequence is TGTGCCATCAGGGACCTCAGGAGCGGGGGTGAAGCTTTCTTT. Protein: CAIRDLRSGGEAFF.

The rearrangement links TRBV9 to TRBJ2-1; the D gene is possibly TRBD1 (5 bases). In germline, CDR1 is SGDLS, CDR2 YYNGEE. The CDR3 spans 16 residues. V lost 1 base and J 7 bases, leaving 18 bases between the germline ends. This CDR3 reads CASSVQSGLAYNEQFF. The CDR3 DNA follows: TGTGCCAGCAGCGTACAGTCAGGGCTCGCTTATAATGAGCAGTTCTTC.

In its sample, this clone was seen once. The chain uses TRBV27 and TRBJ2-4; 9 bases match TRBD1. V was pared by 11 bases and J by 2 bases, with 13 bases of the junction left unmatched. This CDR3 spans 16 amino acids. Per germline, CDR1 MNHEY and CDR2 SMNVEV (reference sequence). Here the CDR3 reads CAGTLADRGSKNIQYF. The CDR3 region has the DNA TGTGCCGGAACATTGGCAGACAGGGGGTCCAAAAACATTCAGTACTTC.

V usage is TRBV5-1 and J usage is TRBJ2-7, with TRBD2 matching over 7 bases. Germline V CDR1 and CDR2: SGHRS, YFSETQ. The V segment lost 0 bases and the J segment 7 bases; nucleotides outside the gene matches: 10. The CDR3 contains 15 residues. This CDR3 reads CASSLAQAGPWEQYF. The CDR3 nucleotides are TGCGCCAGCAGCTTGGCCCAAGCGGGACCTTGGGAGCAGTACTTC. Complete variable domain (other parts from reference TRBV5-1 and TRBJ2-7): KAGVTQTPRYLIKTRGQQVTLSCSPISGHRSVSWYQQTPGQGLQFLFEYFSETQRNKGNFPGRFSGRQFSNSRSEMNVSTLELGDSALYLCASSLAQAGPWEQYFGPGTRLTVT.

The table lists this clone with a few counts. V is TRBV7-9 and J is TRBJ1-4; D may be TRBD1 (5 bases). The length of the CDR3 is 19 residues. V dropped 2 bases and J dropped 8 bases, with 27 bases sitting between them. Germline assignment: CDR1 SEHNR and CDR2 FQNEAQ (reference sequence). The CDR3 DNA reads as TGTGCCAGCAGCTTAACGAATACAGGATCTTGGCAAAGTAAGGAAAAACTGTTTTTT. Translated, it gives CASSLTNTGSWQSKEKLFF.

The gene calls are TRBV6-1 and TRBJ2-1; 10 nucleotides match TRBD1. After removal of 7 bases from V and 8 bases from J, the junction contained 5 bases not matched to a gene. CDR1 is MNHNS and CDR2 is SASEGT in the germline V gene. The CDR3 is 13 residues long. The CDR3: CASTRDRGDEQFF. Here the CDR3 DNA reads TGTGCCAGCACTCGGGACAGGGGCGATGAGCAGTTCTTC.

This rearrangement joins TRBV5-1 to TRBJ1-2; possibly TRBD1 for D (5 bases). V was pared by 1 base and J by 2 bases, with 9 bases between. This CDR3 region has 14 residues. From germline, CDR1 is SGHRS and CDR2 YFSETQ. The CDR3 region has the DNA TGCGCCAGCAGCTTGACAGGACCGAACTATGGCTACACCTTC. It specifies CASSLTGPNYGYTF.

The rearrangement uses TRBV28 and TRBJ2-1; TRBD2 agrees at 8 bases. The germline CDR1 and CDR2 sequences are MDHEN and SYDVKM. CDR3 length: 17 residues. V shed 4 bases and J 7 bases; nucleotides not matched to a gene: 15. The CDR3 spells CASSSPSSAGGLNEQFF. As DNA, the CDR3 is TGTGCCAGCAGTTCCCCCTCATCGGCGGGAGGTCTGAATGAGCAGTTCTTC.

This clone was counted a single time. The rearrangement links TRBV5-6 to TRBJ1-2; no firm D call. Germline CDR1 reads SGHDT; CDR2 reads YYEEEE. The V end lost 0 bases, the J end lost 8 bases, and 14 bases lay between the germline ends. The CDR3 runs to 14 residues. The CDR3 nucleotides read TGTGCCAGCAGCTTGGCCGGGGTAGCAGGCGGCTACACCTTC. This sequence encodes CASSLAGVAGGYTF. The full variable domain, in which reference TRBV5-6 and TRBJ1-2 provide the parts outside the CDR3, is DAGVTQSPTHLIKTRGQQVTLRCSPKSGHDTVSWYQQALGQGPQFIFQYYEEEERQRGNFPDRFSGHQFPNYSSELNVNALLLGDSALYLCASSLAGVAGGYTFGSGTRLTVV.

The rearrangement uses TRBV19 and TRBJ2-7, with D hard to call. Trimming cost V 1 base and J 3 bases, with 7 bases left between them. This CDR3 region has 13 residues. CDR1 is LNHDA, CDR2 SQIVND, per germline (reference sequence). CDR3 sequence: CASSIGPYYEQYF. The CDR3 coding sequence is TGTGCCAGTAGTATAGGGCCGTACTACGAGCAGTACTTC.